Here is one TCR beta chain with its context. Its antigen has not been determined. Base quality data are lacking; no much larger clone is found one base away. Ficoll-Paque density gradient centrifugation was used to isolate PBMCs. This record belongs to a study of T-cell memory formation after mild COVID-19 (dated by TCRdb to about 2021). Some background on the complete study: Most TCR sequence clusters were specific to one of the two donors. The cohort comprised two young, previously healthy adult volunteers, one female and one male. T-cell clones expanding and contracting after mild COVID-19 in a couple of donors were tracked by longitudinal TCRalpha and TCRbeta repertoire sequencing.

These reads were obtained on an Illumina NovaSeq 6000. TCRalpha and TCRbeta cDNA libraries were built by 5'RACE with constant-segment primers, adding sample barcodes and unique molecular identifiers. RNA was extracted from every sample with Trizol reagent. Libraries were amplified in two PCR steps, with a second sample barcode and Illumina TruSeq adapters added in the second step. The libraries were sequenced on an Illumina NovaSeq using 2 x 150 bp paired-end reads. As for how the authors treated the data: Demultiplexing of reads and collapsing into UMI-guided consensus sequences were performed with migec v1.2.7. Using mixcr v2.1.11, UMI consensuses were aligned to TRA and TRB V and J templates and then assembled into clonotypes. Expanded or contracted clonotypes were those called significant by both edgeR and NoisET, with noise models trained on biological replicates. For edgeR calls, the thresholds were a false discovery rate-adjusted p below 0.01 and a log2 fold-change of 1. As an exploratory analysis of dynamics, max-normalized trajectories of the 1000 most abundant clonotypes were examined by PCA with hierarchical clustering. Separately sequenced CD4+ and CD8+ repertoires were used to assign the CD4 or CD8 phenotype of responding clones. TCRdb passed the public sequencing reads through fastp at Q25 and MiXCR, retaining productive beta sequences. CDR3 protein duplicates are merged, each entry listing the most common genes and DNA. These V and J calls originate from TCRdb's pipeline instead of the authors' own analysis. The sample table records 580,000 or so distinct CDR3 sequences; roughly 17% of these occur just once. The ten largest clonotypes hold approximately 8.1% of the sample.

The full study reports these points: The study covered only a couple of mild cases, and larger cohorts including severe cases with pre-infection samples were considered necessary. Some responding clones were found in pre-infection memory, which suggests that pre-existing cross-reactive memory T cells took part in the SARS-CoV-2 response. Contracting CD4+ clones were found mainly in CM and EM memory subsets, while CD8+ clones were enriched in EMRA. Clones contracting from day 15 to 85 had balanced CD4/CD8 phenotypes, while a second wave expanding from day 15 to 37 was biased towards CD4+. SARS-CoV-2 specificity of the second-wave clones peaking on day 37 was not confirmed.

Sequences SGDLS (CDR1) and YYNGEE (CDR2) are obtained from the germline V gene. V loses 0 bases of germline sequence and J loses 3 bases, and the interval between the two ends is 6 bases. The CDR3 has 14 amino acids, counting the end cysteine and phenylalanine. Of the read, only the CDR3 DNA is kept; its 42 bases are in frame from base 1. The TCR originated in an adult woman who had mild COVID-19 (a few samples of this study predate the infection). The sample titles of this study are shuffled in the database, so cell type and time point are left out; the donor was told from shared clones. Input material: PBMCs or a T cell subset sorted from them (not recorded which). The chain links TRBV9 with TRBJ2-2; the D gene is not confidently resolved. Here is the DNA: TGTGCCAGCAGCGTAGAGGTGGACACCGGGGAGCTGTTTTTT. This translates into CASSVEVDTGELFF.